The text below deals with one T cell receptor (beta chain). The sample belongs to a study of blood T cell repertoires in COVID-19. Germline V gene data show CDR1 as SGHTS and CDR2 as YDEGEE. The CDR3 is made up of 19 amino acids. Deletions cut 3 bases from V and 2 bases from J, with 24 bases between. Per the original methods: For nucleated cells, counts were estimated from reference gene primer amplification. Using immunoSEQ multiplex PCR, the repertoire was profiled, and TCRdb retains in-frame clones only, with some absent. V, J and clone size were drawn from that table, and D and trimming were deduced from the DNA. Of about 440,000 clones in the sample, roughly 88% were seen once.

This TCR was sampled from a man aged 18 to 35 who had recovered from COVID-19. The V and J genes are TRBV5-8 and TRBJ1-5; weak D call: TRBD1 (6 bases). The sample was PBMCs or T cells enriched from blood (not recorded which). DNA of the CDR3: TGTGCCAGCAGCTCGATCCTAGGGACGGCAAACAGGGGCAATCAGCCCCAGCATTTT. It codes for CASSSILGTANRGNQPQHF.